These 2 T cell receptor beta chains were sequenced from one sample in a study of cytomegalovirus exposure and HLA in healthy donors. PCR involved 60 Vbeta and 13 Jbeta primers. Data came from immunoSEQ multiplex PCR; TCRdb stores just in-frame clones and leaves some out. This sample yields approximately 190,000 clones, of which roughly an eighth are seen a single time; about 7.8% belongs to the top ten. Sequenced input: PBMCs. The receptors were gathered from a man in his forties or fifties in good health and CMV-seropositive.

The chain joins TRBV7-9 to TRBJ2-4; possible D gene TRBD2, 6 bases. The germline V and J ends were trimmed by 4 bases and 4 bases, with 14 bases remaining between them. Germline V gives CDR1 SEHNR, CDR2 FQNEAQ (reference sequence). This CDR3 comprises 15 residues. For the CDR3, the DNA is TGTGCCAGCAGCTCCGTATCTGGGGGGAAAAACATTCAGTACTTC. Protein: CASSSVSGGKNIQYF.

This clone was detected only a few times. The chain has TRBV5-8 and TRBJ2-3; D is undetermined. Trimming took off 1 base at V and 7 bases at J, with 7 bases between the two ends. The CDR3 totals 12 residues. Germline V gene lookup returns CDR1 SGHTS and CDR2 YDEGEE. CDR3 sequence reads: CASSLSSNTQYF. The CDR3 coding sequence is TGTGCCAGCAGCTTGAGCTCAAATACGCAGTATTTT.